This TCR beta chain was documented in a study of T-cell reconstitution after alpha-beta-depleted transplantation in children. Whole-study findings and limits: Several hundred expanded graft clones reportedly were the source of alpha-beta T cells about two months after transplant. T-cell counts and diversity at one year post-transplant came mainly from newly produced T cells. Where some patients showed high TCRbeta diversity at day 60, it came from recipient T cells and thymic progenitors that had survived.

This clonotype was counted only a few times. Its target is not known. It was with unique molecular identifiers that the TCRbeta library was prepared. TCRdb re-derived calls from the PCR reads in MiXCR, one entry per CDR3 protein. The sample has just under 150,000 distinct CDR3 sequences, around 8.8% seen once; the top ten hold around a sixth. Germline V gene sequence: CDR1 KGHSH, CDR2 LQKENI. Trimming pared 6 bases from V and 0 bases from J, leaving 8 bases between. The CDR3 extends over 14 amino acids. The genes are TRBV18 and TRBJ1-4, with a possible D match to TRBD1 (5 bases). The TCR comes from a female patient aged 2-9 years who had a stem cell transplant for congenital amegakaryocytic thrombocytopenia, so the T cells may come from the graft donor. The specimen comprised PBMCs, mostly from graft donor cells, sampled 180 days after TCRalphabeta/CD19-depleted stem cell transplant. The CDR3 region has the DNA TGTGCCAGCTCCGGGGGGACAACTAATGAAAAACTGTTTTTT. Residues: CASSGGTTNEKLFF.